This TCR beta chain appears in the sequencing data of a study of regulatory T cells in long-lasting Graves disease. Findings and caveats of the study: Rather than thyroid tissue, only peripheral blood underwent study.

The sample's time point: newly diagnosed GD, antithyroid drugs for less than 3 months. PBMC RNA was the source of the TCR library. An endocrinology department located in Xi'an, China, was where the patients came from. As collected, the peripheral blood samples measured approximately 10 milliliters each and went into EDTA tubes. Many counts were recorded for this clonotype. Its specificity is unknown. In building TCR beta libraries, iRepertoire HTBI primers were used together with Arm-PCR of CDR3 regions. In TCRdb, the multiplex PCR reads were re-called with MiXCR into one record per CDR3 protein. The sample contains a few hundred thousand distinct CDR3 sequences, 15% of which appear only once. Trimming shortened V by 5 bases and J by 1 base, and 18 bases separated the two germline ends. The V gene's germline CDR1 is MNHNS and CDR2 SASEGT. The CDR3 has 17 residues. The sample was also reused in another study, on T cells in Graves' hyperthyroidism and ophthalmopathy.

V and J are TRBV6-1 and TRBJ1-5; no definite D call. The clonotype comes from a middle-aged woman with Graves disease. The sample consisted of peripheral blood mononuclear cells (PBMCs), taken at new diagnosis, from a patient treated with antithyroid drugs. CDR3 sequence: CASSPYTADKSNQPQHF. CDR3 nucleotides: TGTGCCAGCAGTCCTTATACCGCAGACAAAAGCAATCAGCCCCAGCATTTT.